Listed below are T cell receptor beta chains from one sample, sequenced in a study of blood T cell repertoires in COVID-19. Produced via immunoSEQ multiplex PCR; TCRdb's table is partial and in-frame only. The table shows fewer than 400,000 clones, with approximately 90% occurring only once. Sequenced material: PBMCs or T cells enriched from blood (not recorded which). The receptors derive from a woman aged 25 to 45 who had been exposed to COVID-19. The CDR3 runs from the conserved cysteine through the conserved F or W. A D gene is named only where the DNA matches it firmly. Not every row has a clone size; where given, it reads once, few, many or a size class.

.	TRBD1	TRBJ1-5	TRBV19	TGTGCCAGTAATGACAGGGGAGTTCAGCCCCAGCATTTT	CASNDRGVQPQHF
few	.	TRBJ1-2	TRBV3-1/TRBV3-2	TGTGCCAGCAGCCAAGAAGACAGAAGCTATGGCTACACCTTC	CASSQEDRSYGYTF
.	.	TRBJ2-2	TRBV21-1	TGTGCCAGCAGCGCCCGGCGGGTAGCGACAGGGATGTGCGCCGGGGAGCTGTTTTTT	CASSARRVATGMCAGELFF
.	.	TRBJ1-2	TRBV30	TGTGCCTGGATTGGGGGGTTCACAGCTAACTATGGCTACACCTTC	CAWIGGFTANYGYTF
.	.	TRBJ1-1	TRBV19	TGTGCCAGTAGTACGCAAATCTACAGGGTGGGGAACACTGAAGCTTTCTTT	CASSTQIYRVGNTEAFF
.	.	TRBJ2-2	TRBV12-5	TGTGCTAGTGGTTTGTATGGCACCTTAACCGGGGAGCTGTTTTTT	CASGLYGTLTGELFF
few	.	TRBJ1-2	TRBV5-4	TGTGCCAGCAGCCTCGGGGGTTATCTGAACTATGGCTACACCTTC	CASSLGGYLNYGYTF
.	.	TRBJ2-5	TRBV29-1	TGCAGCGCCGGGGGGCAGGGACCTACTAAAGAGACCCAGTACTTC	CSAGGQGPTKETQYF
.	.	TRBJ1-2	TRBV30	TGTGCCTGGAGTGTCCAGGCTGCCTATGGCTACACCTTC	CAWSVQAAYGYTF
.	.	TRBJ1-1	TRBV11-1	TGTGCCAGCAGCTCACATGTAAACACTGAAGCTTTCTTT	CASSSHVNTEAFF
few	.	TRBJ1-2	TRBV11-1	TGTGCCAGCAGCTTCCGGCCGGGTGTACCCTATGGCTACACCTTC	CASSFRPGVPYGYTF
.	TRBD1	TRBJ1-6	TRBV7-9	TGTGCCAGCAGCGTAAGGACAGGATCATATAATTCACCCCTCCACTTT	CASSVRTGSYNSPLHF
few	TRBD1	TRBJ2-7	TRBV6-5	TGTGCCAGCACCGCCCGGACAGGACGTTACGAGCAGTACTTC	CASTARTGRYEQYF
once	.	TRBJ1-2	TRBV19	TGTGCCAGTAGTATAGGGGGGACACCCAGCTATGGCTACACCTTC	CASSIGGTPSYGYTF
.	.	TRBJ1-6	TRBV21-1	TGTGCCAGCAGCAAAGCGCCCAGGGGGAAGCCCTATAATTCACCCCTCCACTTT	CASSKAPRGKPYNSPLHF
.	TRBD1	TRBJ2-1	TRBV5-1	TGCGCCAGCAGCTTTCAGGGGGCCGGGAGTGAGCAGTTCTTC	CASSFQGAGSEQFF
.	TRBD1	TRBJ2-7	TRBV3-1/TRBV3-2	TGTGCCAGCAGCCAAGATGGGACAGGGGCCTACGAGCAGTACTTC	CASSQDGTGAYEQYF
.	.	TRBJ1-2	TRBV12-3/TRBV12-4	TGTGCCAGCAGTTACGGTATCTATGGCTACACCTTC	CASSYGIYGYTF
once	.	TRBJ1-3	TRBV6-5	TGTGCCAGCAGTTACCCTACAGGGCCTGGAAACACCATATATTTT	CASSYPTGPGNTIYF
.	TRBD2	TRBJ2-7	TRBV7-2	TGTGCCAGCAGCCCAAGCTCGACTAGCGGTTACGAGCAGTACTTC	CASSPSSTSGYEQYF
.	.	TRBJ2-5	TRBV2	TGTGCCAGCAGCTCCCTGCGAGAGACCCAGTACTTC	CASSSLRETQYF
.	TRBD1	TRBJ1-1	TRBV2	TGTGCCAGCAGCTCCCAGGGGGCCTTGAACACTGAAGCTTTCTTT	CASSSQGALNTEAFF
.	TRBD1	TRBJ1-2	TRBV7-6	TGTGCCAGCAGCTTAGAGGTGGCGGGGACAGGCCTTAACTATGGCTACACCTTC	CASSLEVAGTGLNYGYTF
.	TRBD2	TRBJ2-7	TRBV10-3	TGTGCCATCCGCTTGGGCGGGGGGTCCCACGAGCAGTACTTC	CAIRLGGGSHEQYF
.	.	TRBJ1-2	TRBV27	TGTGCCAGCAGTTCGGGGTATGGCTACACCTTC	CASSSGYGYTF
.	.	TRBJ2-2	TRBV27	TGTGCCAGCGGCCTCGGGGAGCTGTTTTTT	CASGLGELFF
.	TRBD1	TRBJ1-5	TRBV6-5	TGTGCCAGCAGTCCGGGACAGGGGGCATGGCAGCCCCAGCATTTT	CASSPGQGAWQPQHF
.	.	TRBJ2-5	TRBV5-6	TGTGCCAGCGGGGACGGACAGAAAGAGACCCAGTACTTC	CASGDGQKETQYF
once	TRBD1	TRBJ1-2	TRBV6-5	TGTGCCAGCAGGGAGGGACAGGACTATGGCTACACCTTC	CASREGQDYGYTF
.	.	TRBJ2-1	TRBV19	TGTGCCAGTAGTATAGGTGAGGTAAGCTCCTACAATGAGCAGTTCTTC	CASSIGEVSSYNEQFF
.	.	TRBJ2-1	TRBV18	TGTGCCAGCTCACCACCGAACCAGGGCCCTCCCTCCTTCTACAATGAGCAGTTCTTC	CASSPPNQGPPSFYNEQFF
.	.	TRBJ2-3	TRBV5-4	TGTGCCAGCAGGTTCTGGGCAGATAAGACAGATACGCAGTATTTT	CASRFWADKTDTQYF
once	TRBD1	TRBJ2-7	TRBV19	TGTGCCAGTAGTATTGTGGACAGGGGAGGCTACGAGCAGTACTTC	CASSIVDRGGYEQYF
.	.	TRBJ2-3	TRBV5-8	TGTGCCAGCAGCCTTCTCGCCTACTCGGATACGCAGTATTTT	CASSLLAYSDTQYF
.	.	TRBJ1-2	TRBV7-9	TGTGCCAGCAGCCCCGGGGCAGGGGTTGGCTACACCTTC	CASSPGAGVGYTF
.	.	TRBJ1-1	TRBV7-8	TGTGCCAGCAGCTTAAATCCTCGGAACACTGAAGCTTTCTTT	CASSLNPRNTEAFF
.	TRBD2	TRBJ2-7	TRBV29-1	TGCAGCGTTGAAGATCCCGGGACTAGCGGGGCCTACGAGCAGTACTTC	CSVEDPGTSGAYEQYF
.	TRBD1	TRBJ2-7	TRBV3-1/TRBV3-2	TGTGCCAGCAGCCAAGCCCCCGGGACAGGGGGCGAGCAGTACTTC	CASSQAPGTGGEQYF
.	.	TRBJ1-4	TRBV5-5	TGTGCCAGCAGCTTGGGGACAGCAACTAATGAAAAACTGTTTTTT	CASSLGTATNEKLFF
.	TRBD1	TRBJ1-2	TRBV19	TGTGCCAGTAGTAGCACCGGGACAGGGGTTATCGGCTACACCTTC	CASSSTGTGVIGYTF
.	.	TRBJ1-1	TRBV9	TGTGCCAGCAGCCCTTGGGGCCAGGCGAACACTGAAGCTTTCTTT	CASSPWGQANTEAFF
.	.	TRBJ2-3	TRBV6-5	TGTGCCAGCAGGAACACTGACTCCACAGATACGCAGTATTTT	CASRNTDSTDTQYF
.	TRBD2	TRBJ2-1	TRBV9	TGTGCCAGCAGCCCCAGAGGAAGCGGGGGGGGGATATACAATGAGCAGTTCTTC	CASSPRGSGGGIYNEQFF
.	.	TRBJ1-1	TRBV12-3/TRBV12-4	TGTGCCAGCAGTACCTTCGGTAAAACTGAAGCTTTCTTT	CASSTFGKTEAFF
.	.	TRBJ1-6	TRBV3-1/TRBV3-2	TGTGCCAGCAGCCAAGCGGGGGGCGCAAATTCACCCCTCCACTTT	CASSQAGGANSPLHF
.	.	TRBJ1-1	TRBV25-1	TGTGCCAGCAGTGTAACTAATGAAGCTTTCTTT	CASSVTNEAFF
.	TRBD2	TRBJ2-1	TRBV5-1	TGCGCCAGCAGCTGGGGTAGCGGGGGACCCCAGTTCTTC	CASSWGSGGPQFF
.	.	TRBJ1-1	TRBV19	TGTGCCAGTCGGTTTACGGGGGTGAACACTGAAGCTTTCTTT	CASRFTGVNTEAFF